These 18 T cell receptor beta chains were sequenced from one sample in a study of blood T cell repertoires in COVID-19. Repertoires were generated with immunoSEQ multiplex PCR, while TCRdb's copy carries only in-frame clones and drops some. The table includes about 250,000 clones, approximately 90% detected once. The sample was peripheral blood. These receptors were obtained from a woman in her twenties or thirties with active or convalescent COVID-19.

V is TRBV5-6 and J is TRBJ1-4, with D tentatively TRBD1 (5 bases). Trimming shortened V by 6 bases and J by 4 bases, and 16 bases separated the two germline ends. The CDR3 extends over 15 amino acids. In germline, CDR1 is SGHDT, CDR2 YYEEEE. CDR3 protein: CASIQAGVDNEKLFF. As DNA, the CDR3 is TGTGCCAGCATCCAAGCGGGGGTCGATAATGAAAAACTGTTTTTT.

J is TRBJ1-2 and V is TRBV5-1; the D gene is possibly TRBD1 (5 bases). The CDR3 consists of 15 residues. The V end was cut by 3 bases, the J end by 5 bases, with 17 bases between. In germline, CDR1 is SGHRS, CDR2 YFSETQ. CDR3 nucleotides: TGCGCCAGCAGCTCCCAGGGCCCCGTTGGGTATGGCTACACCTTC. Encoded protein: CASSSQGPVGYGYTF.

This chain joins TRBV6-5 and TRBJ2-5, with a tentative D call TRBD1 (5 bases). The CDR3 contains 13 residues. Deletions cut 7 bases from V and 3 bases from J, with 12 bases between. Germline-derived CDR1 and CDR2 are MNHEY and SVGAGI. CDR3: CASTETAKETQYF. The CDR3 coding sequence is TGTGCCAGCACGGAGACAGCGAAAGAGACCCAGTACTTC.

This chain uses TRBV5-4 with TRBJ1-2; TRBD1 matches 7 bases. This CDR3 is built from 15 residues. Germline V CDR1 and CDR2: SGHNT, YYREEE (reference sequence). V dropped 5 bases and J dropped 0; count of bases not matched to a gene: 7. CDR3 nucleotide sequence: TGTGCCAGCAGTGGTGGGACAGTTACTAACTATGGCTACACCTTC. Encoded protein: CASSGGTVTNYGYTF.

This rearrangement joins TRBV6-5 to TRBJ1-2, with D hard to call. The CDR3 length is 16 residues. CDR1 MNHEY and CDR2 SVGAGI come from the germline V gene. V lost 2 bases and J lost 4, with 17 bases in between. This CDR3 reads CASSYKSSGGLYGYTF. The CDR3 DNA reads TGTGCCAGCAGTTACAAATCTTCCGGTGGGCTCTATGGCTACACCTTC.

This chain links TRBV6-5 with TRBJ1-2, with D maybe TRBD1 (5 bases). With 2 bases removed from V and 2 bases from J, the gap between germline ends came to 9 bases. Germline CDR1 MNHEY, CDR2 SVGAGI. The CDR3 is 14 amino acids. The CDR3 region is CASSYRQGNYGYTF. CDR3 DNA sequence: TGTGCCAGCAGTTACAGGCAGGGAAACTATGGCTACACCTTC.

V gene TRBV18 combines with J gene TRBJ2-1; D is uncertain. Per the germline V gene, CDR1 is KGHSH and CDR2 is LQKENI. The CDR3 is 13 amino acids. V was clipped by 3 bases and J by 5 bases, with 8 bases between them. Written as DNA, the CDR3 is TGTGCCAGCTCACCTTCCCGCGACAATGAGCAGTTCTTC. As protein: CASSPSRDNEQFF.

J is TRBJ2-6 and V is TRBV4-1, with 9 positions matching TRBD1. Germline V gene sequence: CDR1 MGHRA, CDR2 YSYEKL. CDR3 size: 16 residues. The V and J ends lost 7 bases and 4 bases, in that order; junction bases with no gene match: 8. In nucleotides, the CDR3 is TGCGCCAGCACCCCGACAGGGGGTCACGGGGCCAACGTCCTGACTTTC. Residues: CASTPTGGHGANVLTF.

The J gene is TRBJ2-5, the V gene TRBV4-3, with D possibly matching TRBD2 (6 bases). Per germline, CDR1 LGHNA and CDR2 YSLEER. The CDR3 extends over 14 amino acids. V was pared by 0 bases and J by 4 bases, with 9 bases between. The CDR3 is CASSQDPAGETQYF. The CDR3 DNA follows: TGCGCCAGCAGCCAAGACCCAGCGGGAGAGACCCAGTACTTC.

The chain uses TRBV9 and TRBJ1-2; 9 nucleotides line up with TRBD1. The CDR3 has 15 residues. Germline V gives CDR1 SGDLS, CDR2 YYNGEE. The V segment lost 4 bases and the J segment 4 bases; nucleotides outside the gene matches: 8. The CDR3 reads CASSTRDRDSYGYTF. In DNA, the CDR3 is TGTGCCAGCAGCACGAGGGACAGGGATTCCTATGGCTACACCTTC.

This clone has more than one count but fewer than ten. The chain has TRBV7-3 and TRBJ2-1, with D tentatively TRBD2 (6 bases). V lost 4 bases to trimming and J lost 8 bases, with 18 bases between them. Germline CDR1 reads SGHTA; CDR2 reads FQGTGA. The CDR3 length is 15 residues. CDR3 sequence (DNA): TGTGCCAGCAGCTCAAACACCTGGGGGGATTATGAGCAGTTCTTC. This sequence encodes CASSSNTWGDYEQFF.

The V gene is TRBV7-9, the J gene TRBJ1-4; a possible D gene is TRBD1 (6 bases). The CDR3 contains 17 residues. V lost 5 bases, J lost 5 bases, and 21 bases lay in between. In germline, CDR1 is SEHNR, CDR2 FQNEAQ (reference sequence). The CDR3 region is CASSLSPPRGRNEKLFF. As DNA, the CDR3 is TGTGCCAGCAGCCTCTCCCCCCCCAGGGGCCGGAATGAAAAACTGTTTTTT.

V and J are TRBV18 and TRBJ1-2; D may be TRBD1 (6 bases). The CDR3 contains 19 residues. V lost 3 bases and J 1 base, leaving 24 bases between the germline ends. Germline V gene lookup returns CDR1 KGHSH and CDR2 LQKENI. CDR3: CASSPARAVRDTFNYGYTF. CDR3 nucleotide sequence: TGTGCCAGCTCACCCGCCCGAGCGGTCCGGGACACCTTTAACTATGGCTACACCTTC.

This clone was seen a few times. V usage is TRBV28 and J usage is TRBJ1-3; TRBD1 matches 8 bases. With 5 bases clipped from V and 4 bases from J, the junction kept 10 bases outside the gene matches. Germline V gene data show CDR1 as MDHEN and CDR2 as SYDVKM. CDR3 length equals 16 residues. The CDR3 region is CASSTLLRGPGNTIYF. The DNA of the CDR3 is TGTGCCAGCAGTACACTGCTCAGGGGGCCGGGAAACACCATATATTTT.

This sequence joins TRBV9 and TRBJ2-7, with D perhaps matching TRBD2 (5 bases). Trimming cost V 4 bases and J 4 bases, with 18 bases left between them. In germline, CDR1 is SGDLS, CDR2 YYNGEE. The CDR3 has 15 amino acids. The CDR3 coding sequence is TGTGCCAGCAGCCCGCGAGGGAGCCCTGAGTACGAGCAGTACTTC. Translation: CASSPRGSPEYEQYF.

CDR3 protein: CASSGGTPAGDNEQFF. The CDR3 DNA is TGCGCCAGCAGCGGAGGGACCCCAGCAGGTGACAATGAGCAGTTCTTC. The chain couples TRBV5-1 to TRBJ2-1; TRBD2 is a possible D gene (6 bases). CDR1 SGHRS and CDR2 YFSETQ come from the germline V gene. The V and J ends lost 4 bases and 5 bases respectively, with 19 bases between them. The CDR3 sequence is 16 residues long.

This chain links TRBV14 with TRBJ1-6, with D possibly TRBD1 on 5 matching bases. Germline-derived CDR1 and CDR2 are SGHDN and FVKESK. The CDR3 has 16 amino acids. V was clipped by 4 bases and J by 5 bases, with 15 bases between them. CDR3 residues: CASSLLRQTDNSPLHF. As DNA, the CDR3 is TGTGCCAGCAGCCTGCTCCGACAGACAGATAATTCACCCCTCCACTTT. Combining the CDR3 with reference TRBV14 and TRBJ1-6 gives the whole variable domain EAGVTQFPSHSVIEKGQTVTLRCDPISGHDNLYWYRRVMGKEIKFLLHFVKESKQDESGMPNNRFLAERTGGTYSTLKVQPAELEDSGVYFCASSLLRQTDNSPLHFGNGTRLTVT.

V is TRBV19 and J is TRBJ1-4; D ambiguous. Looked up from germline, CDR1 is LNHDA and CDR2 is SQIVND (reference sequence). Between the trimmed V and J ends, which lost 5 bases and 8 bases, there was a span of 9 bases. This CDR3 has 12 amino acids. The CDR3 here is CASSGRMEKLFF. CDR3 bases: TGTGCCAGTAGTGGCCGAATGGAAAAACTGTTTTTT.